Listed below are T cell receptor beta chains from one sample, sequenced in a study of T-cell memory formation after mild COVID-19. TCRdb re-analysed the 5' RACE reads in MiXCR, keeping a single row per CDR3 protein. The sample includes 350,000 to 400,000 distinct CDR3 sequences, about an eighth of them seen just once. Input material: PBMCs or a T cell subset sorted from them (not recorded which). The source is a man between 18 and 35 years old who had mild COVID-19 (a few samples of this study predate the infection). Cell type and time point are not known. The CDR3 runs from the conserved cysteine through the conserved F or W. The D gene is left open where the match is weak. Expanded clones get a size class; other rows say once, few or many, or leave the size out.

abundance | d_gene | j_gene | v_gene | CDR3aa | CDR3nt
- | - | TRBJ2-3 | TRBV19 | CASNIGYTRSTDTQYF | TGTGCCAGTAATATTGGATATACTAGGAGCACAGATACGCAGTATTTT
few | - | TRBJ2-5 | TRBV7-3 | CASSPKNQETQYF | TGTGCCAGCAGCCCGAAGAACCAAGAGACCCAGTACTTC
- | - | TRBJ1-4 | TRBV5-1 | CASSVGDSEEKLFF | TGCGCCAGCAGCGTGGGGGACTCCGAGGAAAAACTGTTTTTT
- | TRBD1 | TRBJ2-1 | TRBV5-1 | CASSPGQLSYNEQFF | TGCGCCAGCAGCCCGGGACAGCTCTCCTACAATGAGCAGTTCTTC
few | - | TRBJ2-2 | TRBV12-3/TRBV12-4 | CASSLRTGRGTGELFF | TGTGCCAGCAGTCTACGGACAGGGCGGGGGACCGGGGAGCTGTTTTTT
few | TRBD2 | TRBJ2-1 | TRBV7-9 | CASRRIAGVSYNEQFF | TGTGCCAGCAGAAGAATAGCGGGGGTCTCCTACAATGAGCAGTTCTTC
few | TRBD2 | TRBJ2-5 | TRBV28 | CASSLYSGAGAQYF | TGTGCCAGCAGTTTATATAGCGGGGCAGGGGCCCAGTACTTC
many | - | TRBJ2-1 | TRBV4-1 | CASSQDPFNEQFF | TGCGCCAGCAGCCAAGATCCGTTCAATGAGCAGTTCTTC
few | - | TRBJ1-5 | TRBV5-6 | CASSLAGDRDQPQHF | TGTGCCAGCAGCTTGGCAGGGGACCGAGATCAGCCCCAGCATTTT
- | - | TRBJ1-2 | TRBV10-3 | CASRLGDGYTF | TGTGCCAGTCGGTTGGGGGACGGCTACACCTTC
many | TRBD1 | TRBJ1-2 | TRBV4-2 | CASSQDETGLYGYTF | TGTGCCAGCAGCCAAGATGAGACAGGGCTATATGGCTACACCTTC
many | - | TRBJ2-7 | TRBV5-4 | CASSLEHASEQYF | TGTGCCAGCAGCTTGGAACACGCGAGCGAGCAGTACTTC
few | - | TRBJ2-2 | TRBV2 | CASDRRAAGELFF | TGTGCCAGCGATCGACGGGCCGCCGGGGAGCTGTTTTTT
- | - | TRBJ1-1 | TRBV25-1 | CASSDRGGMNTEAFF | TGTGCCAGCAGTGACAGGGGCGGAATGAACACTGAAGCTTTCTTT
- | - | TRBJ1-1 | TRBV4-2 | CASSQEQASPEAFF | TGTGCCAGCAGCCAAGAACAGGCCTCACCTGAAGCTTTCTTT
- | - | TRBJ2-5 | TRBV7-9 | CASSADGGETQYF | TGTGCCAGCAGCGCAGACGGGGGAGAGACCCAGTACTTC
few | - | TRBJ2-5 | TRBV13 | CASSPTLDPYPGTQYF | TGTGCCAGCAGCCCGACGCTGGACCCCTATCCCGGGACCCAGTACTTC
few | TRBD2 | TRBJ2-4 | TRBV6-2/TRBV6-3 | CASARGEGMDIQYF | TGTGCCAGCGCCCGTGGGGAGGGGATGGACATTCAGTACTTC
- | - | TRBJ1-2 | TRBV6-6 | CASRGGEQGVYGYTF | TGTGCCAGCCGGGGAGGGGAACAGGGAGTCTATGGCTACACCTTC
- | TRBD2 | TRBJ2-2 | TRBV2 | CASSAGLGYTGELFF | TGTGCCAGCAGTGCCGGACTAGGTTACACCGGGGAGCTGTTTTTT
- | TRBD2 | TRBJ2-1 | TRBV4-1 | CASSHGTSGGLSSYNEQFF | TGCGCCAGCAGCCACGGGACTAGCGGGGGGTTGAGCTCCTACAATGAGCAGTTCTTC
- | - | TRBJ2-3 | TRBV20-1 | CSARDGGVGWDTQYF | TGCAGTGCTAGAGATGGAGGTGTGGGCTGGGATACGCAGTATTTT
few | TRBD1 | TRBJ1-6 | TRBV4-1 | CASSQASGQVFSPLHF | TGCGCCAGCAGCCAAGCCTCGGGACAGGTTTTTTCACCCCTCCACTTT
many | - | TRBJ2-3 | TRBV7-2 | CASSLATRGKNTQYF | TGTGCCAGCAGCTTAGCCACGCGGGGCAAAAATACGCAGTATTTT
- | - | TRBJ2-5 | TRBV28 | CASSFPVGRETQYF | TGTGCCAGCAGTTTCCCGGTGGGGAGAGAGACCCAGTACTTC
few | - | TRBJ1-4 | TRBV2 | CASTLSGVGEKLFF | TGTGCCAGCACTCTGTCCGGGGTGGGTGAAAAACTGTTTTTT
- | TRBD1 | TRBJ1-2 | TRBV4-3 | CASSQTTGGYGYTF | TGCGCCAGCAGCCAAACCACAGGGGGGTATGGCTACACCTTC
few | TRBD1 | TRBJ2-5 | TRBV4-3 | CASSQGQGAETQYF | TGCGCCAGCAGCCAAGGACAGGGAGCAGAGACCCAGTACTTC
many | - | TRBJ2-1 | TRBV5-1 | CASSSSQGWGQFF | TGCGCCAGCAGCTCCTCACAGGGTTGGGGGCAGTTCTTC
once | - | TRBJ2-5 | TRBV5-1 | CASSTLGAKETQYF | TGCGCCAGCAGCACGCTGGGAGCAAAGGAGACCCAGTACTTC
- | TRBD1 | TRBJ1-5 | TRBV4-3 | CASSQRTGDQPQHF | TGCGCCAGCAGCCAAAGGACAGGGGACCAGCCCCAGCATTTT
- | - | TRBJ2-3 | TRBV5-8 | CASSLATGGTDTQYF | TGTGCCAGCAGCTTGGCCACCGGGGGAACAGATACGCAGTATTTT
- | TRBD2 | TRBJ2-2 | TRBV6-6 | CASSYPGSGGSDTGELFF | TGTGCCAGCAGTTACCCGGGTAGCGGGGGGTCGGACACCGGGGAGCTGTTTTTT
many | - | TRBJ2-1 | TRBV7-6 | CASSQEGGPGGEQFF | TGTGCCAGCAGCCAAGAAGGGGGGCCCGGCGGTGAGCAGTTCTTC
many | TRBD2 | TRBJ2-5 | TRBV4-3 | CASSQDFLAGWETQYF | TGCGCCAGCAGCCAAGATTTCCTAGCGGGGTGGGAGACCCAGTACTTC
- | - | TRBJ1-3 | TRBV15 | CATSRVGSGNTIYF | TGTGCCACCAGCAGAGTCGGGAGCGGAAACACCATATATTTT
many | - | TRBJ2-2 | TRBV27 | CASSYGNGELFF | TGTGCCAGCAGTTATGGGAACGGGGAGCTGTTTTTT
- | - | TRBJ1-4 | TRBV7-9 | CASSLIRAQEKLFF | TGTGCCAGCAGCTTAATCAGGGCCCAGGAAAAACTGTTTTTT
many | - | TRBJ2-3 | TRBV7-8 | CASSFRQDGASTDTQYF | TGTGCCAGCAGCTTTAGACAGGACGGAGCTAGCACAGATACGCAGTATTTT
few | TRBD1 | TRBJ1-5 | TRBV19 | CASQWIYRGSNQPQHF | TGTGCCAGTCAGTGGATTTACAGGGGTAGCAATCAGCCCCAGCATTTT
- | - | TRBJ2-3 | TRBV5-1 | CASSTTTEVWGTDTQYF | TGCGCCAGCAGCACCACGACTGAAGTCTGGGGCACAGATACGCAGTATTTT
few | - | TRBJ1-2 | TRBV3-1 | CASSHWEGQGRDGYTF | TGTGCCAGCAGCCACTGGGAGGGGCAGGGTAGGGATGGCTACACCTTC
many | - | TRBJ1-2 | TRBV12-3/TRBV12-4 | CASTGGYTF | TGTGCCAGCACCGGGGGCTACACCTTC
- | - | TRBJ1-6 | TRBV6-6 | CASSYQGGLDSPLHF | TGTGCCAGCAGTTACCAGGGAGGTTTAGATTCACCCCTCCACTTT
- | - | TRBJ2-2 | TRBV11-2 | CASSLFRSVNTGELFF | TGTGCCAGCAGCTTGTTCCGGTCAGTGAACACCGGGGAGCTGTTTTTT
few | - | TRBJ1-6 | TRBV27 | CASRQGVFQSPLHF | TGTGCCAGCAGACAGGGTGTCTTTCAATCACCCCTCCACTTT